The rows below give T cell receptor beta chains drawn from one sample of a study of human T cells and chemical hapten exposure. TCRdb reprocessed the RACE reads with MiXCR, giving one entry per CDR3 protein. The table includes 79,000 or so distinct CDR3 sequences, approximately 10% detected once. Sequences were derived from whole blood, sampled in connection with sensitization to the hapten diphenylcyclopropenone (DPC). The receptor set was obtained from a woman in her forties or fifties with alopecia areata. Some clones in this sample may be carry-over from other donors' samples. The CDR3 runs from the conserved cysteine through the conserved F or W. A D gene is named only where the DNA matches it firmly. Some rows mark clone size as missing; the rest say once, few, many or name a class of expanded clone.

CDR3aa: CASSLAGTGVNQPQHF; CDR3nt: TGTGCCAGCAGCTTAGCCGGGACAGGGGTCAATCAGCCCCAGCATTTT; j_gene: TRBJ1-5; d_gene: TRBD1; abundance: many; v_gene: TRBV7-2
CDR3aa: CASSVTGDSNQPQHF; CDR3nt: TGTGCCAGCAGTGTTACAGGGGACAGCAATCAGCCCCAGCATTTT; j_gene: TRBJ1-5; d_gene: TRBD1; abundance: few; v_gene: TRBV2
CDR3aa: CASSPPGLATSTDTQYF; CDR3nt: TGTGCCAGCTCACCTCCAGGGCTAGCGACTAGCACAGATACGCAGTATTTT; j_gene: TRBJ2-3; d_gene: .; abundance: .; v_gene: TRBV18
CDR3aa: CSARKTGTEAFF; CDR3nt: TGCAGTGCTCGAAAAACGGGCACTGAAGCTTTCTTT; j_gene: TRBJ1-1; d_gene: .; abundance: few; v_gene: TRBV20-1
CDR3aa: CASSLGPPRGTEAFF; CDR3nt: TGCGCCAGCAGCTTGGGTCCGCCCAGGGGCACTGAAGCTTTCTTT; j_gene: TRBJ1-1; d_gene: .; abundance: few; v_gene: TRBV5-1
CDR3aa: CASRAGTSATYEQYF; CDR3nt: TGCGCCAGCAGGGCCGGGACTAGCGCCACCTACGAGCAGTACTTC; j_gene: TRBJ2-7; d_gene: TRBD2; abundance: few; v_gene: TRBV5-1
CDR3aa: CASSFYAGPGEQYF; CDR3nt: TGCGCCAGCAGCTTTTACGCGGGGCCGGGGGAGCAGTACTTC; j_gene: TRBJ2-7; d_gene: .; abundance: few; v_gene: TRBV5-1
CDR3aa: CASSQGREKRTEAFF; CDR3nt: TGTGCCAGCAGCCAAGGACGGGAGAAGAGGACTGAAGCTTTCTTT; j_gene: TRBJ1-1; d_gene: .; abundance: .; v_gene: TRBV14
CDR3aa: CASSVGQGGNTEAFF; CDR3nt: TGCGCCAGCAGCGTGGGACAGGGAGGGAACACTGAAGCTTTCTTT; j_gene: TRBJ1-1; d_gene: TRBD1; abundance: many; v_gene: TRBV10-1
CDR3aa: CASSQDRKGIQPQHF; CDR3nt: TGTGCCAGCTCACAAGACAGGAAGGGAATCCAGCCCCAGCATTTT; j_gene: TRBJ1-5; d_gene: .; abundance: .; v_gene: TRBV18
CDR3aa: CASSHTSSGRVEQYF; CDR3nt: TGTGCCAGCAGCCACACTTCGAGCGGGAGAGTCGAGCAGTACTTC; j_gene: TRBJ2-7; d_gene: TRBD2; abundance: many; v_gene: TRBV25-1
CDR3aa: CASSPVPSTHEQFF; CDR3nt: TGTGCCAGCAGCCCTGTCCCAAGCACCCATGAGCAGTTCTTC; j_gene: TRBJ2-1; d_gene: .; abundance: .; v_gene: TRBV9
CDR3aa: CAIGGLVGRERSYNEQFF; CDR3nt: TGTGCCATCGGGGGGCTAGTAGGTCGGGAAAGGTCCTACAATGAGCAGTTCTTC; j_gene: TRBJ2-1; d_gene: .; abundance: .; v_gene: TRBV6-1
CDR3aa: CASSPVGTGELFF; CDR3nt: TGTGCCAGCAGCCCTGTCGGTACCGGGGAGCTGTTTTTT; j_gene: TRBJ2-2; d_gene: .; abundance: few; v_gene: TRBV9
CDR3aa: CASSREASTDTQYF; CDR3nt: TGTGCCAGCAGCCGAGAGGCTAGCACAGATACGCAGTATTTT; j_gene: TRBJ2-3; d_gene: .; abundance: few; v_gene: TRBV7-6
CDR3aa: CSVETWRRALTDTQYF; CDR3nt: TGCAGCGTTGAGACCTGGCGGCGGGCCCTCACAGATACGCAGTATTTT; j_gene: TRBJ2-3; d_gene: .; abundance: few; v_gene: TRBV29-1
CDR3aa: CASSPEAGPGTGELFF; CDR3nt: TGCGCCAGCAGCCCCGAAGCAGGCCCAGGCACCGGGGAGCTGTTTTTT; j_gene: TRBJ2-2; d_gene: .; abundance: .; v_gene: TRBV4-1
CDR3aa: CSARRGRAVDTQYF; CDR3nt: TGCAGTGCCCGAAGGGGCCGAGCGGTGGATACGCAGTATTTT; j_gene: TRBJ2-3; d_gene: .; abundance: .; v_gene: TRBV20-1
CDR3aa: CASSLAGALTEQYF; CDR3nt: TGTGCCAGCAGTTTAGCGGGAGCCCTGACTGAGCAGTACTTC; j_gene: TRBJ2-7; d_gene: TRBD2; abundance: few; v_gene: TRBV27
CDR3aa: CASSSPFPSGRRYNEQFF; CDR3nt: TGTGCCAGCAGCTCACCCTTCCCTAGCGGGAGACGCTACAATGAGCAGTTCTTC; j_gene: TRBJ2-1; d_gene: TRBD2; abundance: .; v_gene: TRBV11-2
CDR3aa: CASSLAAPRGNEQFF; CDR3nt: TGTGCCAGCAGCTTAGCAGCCCCCAGGGGGAATGAGCAGTTCTTC; j_gene: TRBJ2-1; d_gene: TRBD1; abundance: few; v_gene: TRBV7-2
CDR3aa: CSASLAGNQVEQFF; CDR3nt: TGCAGTGCTAGTCTGGCGGGAAATCAGGTTGAGCAGTTCTTC; j_gene: TRBJ2-1; d_gene: .; abundance: few; v_gene: TRBV20-1
CDR3aa: CASRYSAGGTNEKLFF; CDR3nt: TGTGCCAGCCGCTACTCGGCCGGGGGAACTAATGAAAAACTGTTTTTT; j_gene: TRBJ1-4; d_gene: .; abundance: few; v_gene: TRBV19
CDR3aa: CATKGGLNTEAFF; CDR3nt: TGTGCAACCAAGGGGGGATTGAACACTGAAGCTTTCTTT; j_gene: TRBJ1-1; d_gene: .; abundance: few; v_gene: TRBV6-6
CDR3aa: CSASSDGTSGSSYEQYF; CDR3nt: TGCAGTGCGAGTTCGGACGGGACTAGCGGAAGCTCCTACGAGCAGTACTTC; j_gene: TRBJ2-7; d_gene: TRBD2; abundance: few; v_gene: TRBV20-1
CDR3aa: CASRPGGSSHEQFF; CDR3nt: TGTGCCAGCAGACCCGGGGGTAGCTCCCATGAGCAGTTCTTC; j_gene: TRBJ2-1; d_gene: .; abundance: .; v_gene: TRBV6-2/TRBV6-3
CDR3aa: CASSPRTPVYGYTF; CDR3nt: TGTGCCAGCAGCCCGAGGACACCCGTGTATGGCTACACCTTC; j_gene: TRBJ1-2; d_gene: .; abundance: many; v_gene: TRBV27
CDR3aa: CASSLVGEAFF; CDR3nt: TGTGCCAGCAGTTTAGTCGGGGAAGCTTTCTTT; j_gene: TRBJ1-1; d_gene: .; abundance: many; v_gene: TRBV28
CDR3aa: CASSLQGWGEQFF; CDR3nt: TGTGCCAGCAGCCTACAGGGCTGGGGGGAGCAGTTCTTC; j_gene: TRBJ2-1; d_gene: .; abundance: .; v_gene: TRBV11-2
CDR3aa: CSARDPGTGGTGELFF; CDR3nt: TGCAGTGCTAGAGATCCAGGGACAGGGGGTACCGGGGAGCTGTTTTTT; j_gene: TRBJ2-2; d_gene: TRBD1; abundance: few; v_gene: TRBV20-1
CDR3aa: CSARVLTGGAKNIQYF; CDR3nt: TGCAGTGCTAGAGTGTTAACTGGCGGAGCCAAAAACATTCAGTACTTC; j_gene: TRBJ2-4; d_gene: .; abundance: few; v_gene: TRBV20-1
CDR3aa: CASNPGSSGTNEKLFF; CDR3nt: TGTGCCAGCAACCCAGGATCCAGCGGGACTAATGAAAAACTGTTTTTT; j_gene: TRBJ1-4; d_gene: .; abundance: .; v_gene: TRBV7-8